The present T cell receptor (beta chain) was sequenced within a study of control samples from healthy donors and cancer patients. V shed 4 bases and J 2 bases; nucleotides not matched to a gene: 6. Germline V gives CDR1 SGHVS, CDR2 FQNEAQ. The CDR3 is 15 residues long. Repertoires were generated with immunoSEQ multiplex PCR, while TCRdb's copy carries only in-frame clones and drops some. Of roughly 95,000 clones listed, roughly 90% are singletons. What was sequenced was blood. The TCR was taken from a woman aged 30 to 39 in good health. The chain has TRBV7-8 and TRBJ2-7; TRBD2 matches at 9 bases. The DNA of the CDR3 is TGTGCCAGCAGCTCCGTAGCGGGGGCCGCCTACGAGCAGTACTTC. Translated: CASSSVAGAAYEQYF. Filled out from reference TRBV7-8 and TRBJ2-7, the complete variable domain reads GAGVSQSPRYKVAKRGQDVALRCDPISGHVSLFWYQQALGQGPEFLTYFQNEAQLDKSGLPSDRFFAERPEGSVSTLKIQRTQQEDSAVYLCASSSVAGAAYEQYFGPGTRLTVT.